The sample holds many counts of the clone carrying this T cell receptor beta chain. The data belong to a study of regulatory T cells in long-lasting Graves disease. Time point noted: newly diagnosed GD, antithyroid drugs for less than 3 months. PBMC-extracted RNA yielded the TCR library. Both iRepertoire HTBI primers and Arm-PCR of CDR3 regions were used to build the TCR beta libraries. TCRdb ran MiXCR on the multiplex PCR reads and lists one entry per CDR3 protein. The repertoire holds about 200,000 distinct CDR3 sequences, roughly a fifth seen once, with 12% in the top ten. The CDR3 runs 14 residues. Between the trimmed V and J ends, which lost 2 bases and 5 bases, there was a span of 12 bases. Germline loops: CDR1 SGHVS, CDR2 FQNEAQ. These sequences were also reported in another study, on T cells in Graves' hyperthyroidism and ophthalmopathy. That source reports: Within blood appeared most thyroid clonotypes that had expanded above 0.001.

Sample: peripheral blood mononuclear cells (PBMCs), taken at new diagnosis, from a patient treated with antithyroid drugs. The origin of this receptor is a woman in her twenties or thirties with Graves disease. The J gene is TRBJ1-1, the V gene TRBV7-8; D might be TRBD1 (5 bases). CDR3 sequence reads: CASSLTLGDTEAFF. The CDR3 nucleotides read TGTGCCAGCAGCTTAACGCTGGGGGATACTGAAGCTTTCTTT. Full variable domain (rest looked up from reference TRBV7-8 and TRBJ1-1): GAGVSQSPRYKVAKRGQDVALRCDPISGHVSLFWYQQALGQGPEFLTYFQNEAQLDKSGLPSDRFFAERPEGSVSTLKIQRTQQEDSAVYLCASSLTLGDTEAFFGQGTRLTVV.